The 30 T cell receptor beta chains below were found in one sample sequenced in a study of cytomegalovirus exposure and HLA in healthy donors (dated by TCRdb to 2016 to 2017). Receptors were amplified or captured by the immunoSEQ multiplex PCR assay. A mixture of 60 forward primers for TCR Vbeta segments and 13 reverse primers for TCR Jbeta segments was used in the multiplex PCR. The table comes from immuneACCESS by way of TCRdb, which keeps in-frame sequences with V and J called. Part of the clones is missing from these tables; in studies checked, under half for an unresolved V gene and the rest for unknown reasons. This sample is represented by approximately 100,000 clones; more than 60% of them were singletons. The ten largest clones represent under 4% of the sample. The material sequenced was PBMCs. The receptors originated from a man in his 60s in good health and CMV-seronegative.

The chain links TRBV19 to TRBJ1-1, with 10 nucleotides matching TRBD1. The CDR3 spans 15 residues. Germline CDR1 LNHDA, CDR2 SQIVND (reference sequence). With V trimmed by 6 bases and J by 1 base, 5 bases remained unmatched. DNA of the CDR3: TGTGCCAGTAGGAGACAGGGGGCGGAGAACACTGAAGCTTTCTTT. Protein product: CASRRQGAENTEAFF.

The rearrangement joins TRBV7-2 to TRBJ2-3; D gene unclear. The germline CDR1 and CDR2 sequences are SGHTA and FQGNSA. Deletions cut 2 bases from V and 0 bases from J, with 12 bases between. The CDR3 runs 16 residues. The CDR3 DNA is TGTGCCAGCAGCTTAAGTCGGTCTGATAGCACAGATACGCAGTATTTT. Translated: CASSLSRSDSTDTQYF.

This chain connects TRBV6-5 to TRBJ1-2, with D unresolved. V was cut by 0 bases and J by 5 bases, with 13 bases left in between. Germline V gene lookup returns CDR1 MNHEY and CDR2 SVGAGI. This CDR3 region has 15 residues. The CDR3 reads CASSYSGREGYGYTF. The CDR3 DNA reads TGTGCCAGCAGTTACTCCGGGCGGGAAGGATATGGCTACACCTTC.

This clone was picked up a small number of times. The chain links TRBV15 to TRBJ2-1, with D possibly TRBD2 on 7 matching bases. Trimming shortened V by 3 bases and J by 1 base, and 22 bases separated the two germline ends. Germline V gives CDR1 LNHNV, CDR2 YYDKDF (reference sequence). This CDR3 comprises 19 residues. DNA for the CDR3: TGTGCCACCAGCAGTCTCGGACTAGGGACATATCGGTCCTACAATGAGCAGTTCTTC. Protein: CATSSLGLGTYRSYNEQFF.

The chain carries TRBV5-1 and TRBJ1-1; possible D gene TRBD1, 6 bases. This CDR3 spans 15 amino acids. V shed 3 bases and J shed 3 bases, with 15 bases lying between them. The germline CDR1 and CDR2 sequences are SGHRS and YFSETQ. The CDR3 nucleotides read TGCGCCAGCAGCTCAACAGGGCTGGGGGACACTGAAGCTTTCTTT. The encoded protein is CASSSTGLGDTEAFF. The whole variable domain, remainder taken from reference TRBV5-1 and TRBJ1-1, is KAGVTQTPRYLIKTRGQQVTLSCSPISGHRSVSWYQQTPGQGLQFLFEYFSETQRNKGNFPGRFSGRQFSNSRSEMNVSTLELGDSALYLCASSSTGLGDTEAFFGQGTRLTVV.

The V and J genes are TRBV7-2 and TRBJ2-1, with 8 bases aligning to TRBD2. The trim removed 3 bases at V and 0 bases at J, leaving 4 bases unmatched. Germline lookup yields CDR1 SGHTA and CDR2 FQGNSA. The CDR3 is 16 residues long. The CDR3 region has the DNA TGTGCCAGCAGCTTCGGCGGGGGGAGCTCCTACAATGAGCAGTTCTTC. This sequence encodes CASSFGGGSSYNEQFF. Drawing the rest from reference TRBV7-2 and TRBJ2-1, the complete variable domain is GAGVSQSPSNKVTEKGKDVELRCDPISGHTALYWYRQSLGQGLEFLIYFQGNSAPDKSGLPSDRFSAERTGGSVSTLTIQRTQQEDSAVYLCASSFGGGSSYNEQFFGPGTRLTVL.

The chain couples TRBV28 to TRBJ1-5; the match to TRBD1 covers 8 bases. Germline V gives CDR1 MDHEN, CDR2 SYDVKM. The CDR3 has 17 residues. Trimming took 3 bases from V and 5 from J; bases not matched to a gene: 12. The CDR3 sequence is CASSFPTGGLLYQPQHF. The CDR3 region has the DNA TGTGCCAGCAGTTTCCCTACAGGGGGGCTGTTATATCAGCCCCAGCATTTT.

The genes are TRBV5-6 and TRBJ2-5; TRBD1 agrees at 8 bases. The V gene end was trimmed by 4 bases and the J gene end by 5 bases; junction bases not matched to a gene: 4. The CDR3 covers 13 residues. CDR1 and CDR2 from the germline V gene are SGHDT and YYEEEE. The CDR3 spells CASSQTGVETQYF. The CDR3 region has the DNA TGTGCCAGCAGCCAGACAGGGGTGGAGACCCAGTACTTC. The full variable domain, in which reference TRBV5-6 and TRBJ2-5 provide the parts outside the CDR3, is DAGVTQSPTHLIKTRGQQVTLRCSPKSGHDTVSWYQQALGQGPQFIFQYYEEEERQRGNFPDRFSGHQFPNYSSELNVNALLLGDSALYLCASSQTGVETQYFGPGTRLLVL.

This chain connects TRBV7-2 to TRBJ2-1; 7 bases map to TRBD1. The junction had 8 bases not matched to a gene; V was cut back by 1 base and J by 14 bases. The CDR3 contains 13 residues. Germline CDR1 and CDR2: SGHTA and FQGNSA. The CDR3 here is CASSLGHTGEEFF. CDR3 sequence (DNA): TGTGCCAGCAGCTTAGGCCACACAGGGGAAGAGTTCTTC.

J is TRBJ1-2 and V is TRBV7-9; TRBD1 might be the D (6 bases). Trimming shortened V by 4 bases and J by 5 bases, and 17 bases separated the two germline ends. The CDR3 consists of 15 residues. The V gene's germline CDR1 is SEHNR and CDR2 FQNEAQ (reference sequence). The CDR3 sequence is CASSSSFRQVYGYTF. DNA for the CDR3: TGTGCCAGCAGCTCCTCCTTCCGACAGGTGTATGGCTACACCTTC.

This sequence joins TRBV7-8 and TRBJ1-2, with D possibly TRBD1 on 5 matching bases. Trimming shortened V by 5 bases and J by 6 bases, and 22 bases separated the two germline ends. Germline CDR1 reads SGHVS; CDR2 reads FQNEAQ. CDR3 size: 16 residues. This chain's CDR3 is CASSPGVGAGDDGYTF. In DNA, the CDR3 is TGTGCCAGCAGCCCCGGGGTTGGGGCGGGGGACGATGGCTACACCTTC.

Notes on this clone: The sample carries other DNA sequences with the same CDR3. The CDR3 here is CASSLQGNSPLHF. The CDR3 nucleotides are TGTGCCAGCAGCTTACAGGGGAATTCACCCCTCCACTTT. This chain links TRBV13 with TRBJ1-6; perhaps TRBD1 as D (6 bases). The CDR3 consists of 13 residues. From germline, CDR1 is PRHDT and CDR2 FYEKMQ (reference sequence). V was pared by 2 bases and J by 7 bases, with 6 bases between.

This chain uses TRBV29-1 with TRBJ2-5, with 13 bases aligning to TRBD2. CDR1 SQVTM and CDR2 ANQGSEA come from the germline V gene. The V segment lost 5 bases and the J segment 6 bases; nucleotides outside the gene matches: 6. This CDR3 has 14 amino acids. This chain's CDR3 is CSVLGLAGEKTQYF. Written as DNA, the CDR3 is TGCAGCGTTCTCGGACTAGCGGGGGAAAAGACCCAGTACTTC.

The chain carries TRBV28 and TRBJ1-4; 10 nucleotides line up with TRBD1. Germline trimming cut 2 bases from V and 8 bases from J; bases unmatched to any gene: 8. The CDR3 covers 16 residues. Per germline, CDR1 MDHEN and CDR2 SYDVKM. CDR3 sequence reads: CASSLVGTGAKEKLFF. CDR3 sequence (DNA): TGTGCCAGCAGTTTAGTTGGGACAGGGGCAAAGGAAAAACTGTTTTTT.

The CDR3 loop is CASSRDRGSEQYV. The CDR3 coding sequence is TGTGCCAGCAGTAGGGACAGGGGGTCCGAGCAGTACGTC. The J gene is TRBJ2-7, the V gene TRBV6-5, with TRBD1 identical over 11 bases. The ends lost 5 bases at V and 6 bases at J; junction bases unmatched: 3. Looked up from germline, CDR1 is MNHEY and CDR2 is SVGAGI. There are 13 residues in the CDR3.

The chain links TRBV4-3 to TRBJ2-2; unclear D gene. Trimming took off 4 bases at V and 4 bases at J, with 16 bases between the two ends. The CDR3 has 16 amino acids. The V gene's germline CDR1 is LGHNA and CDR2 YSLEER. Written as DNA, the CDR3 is TGCGCCAGCAGCCCACAACCTCCCCCGGGCACCGGGGAGCTGTTTTTT. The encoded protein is CASSPQPPPGTGELFF.

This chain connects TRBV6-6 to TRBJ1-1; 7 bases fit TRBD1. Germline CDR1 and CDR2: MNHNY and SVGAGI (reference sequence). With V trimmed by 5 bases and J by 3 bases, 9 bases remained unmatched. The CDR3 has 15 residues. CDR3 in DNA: TGTGCCAGCAGTAAAGGACAGGTGACGTACACTGAAGCTTTCTTT. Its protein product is CASSKGQVTYTEAFF.

The CDR3, as DNA: TGTGCCAGCAGGCTGGACAGGGTGGGGCAAGAGACCCAGTACTTC. Translated: CASRLDRVGQETQYF. The chain has TRBV2 and TRBJ2-5; 8 bases agree with TRBD1. The CDR3 has 15 amino acids. Germline V gene lookup returns CDR1 SNHLY and CDR2 FYNNEI. The trim removed 6 bases at V and 2 bases at J, leaving 8 bases unmatched. The variable domain in full, completed from reference TRBV2 and TRBJ2-5, reads EPEVTQTPSHQVTQMGQEVILRCVPISNHLYFYWYRQILGQKVEFLVSFYNNEISEKSEIFDDQFSVERPDGSNFTLKIRSTKLEDSAMYFCASRLDRVGQETQYFGPGTRLLVL.

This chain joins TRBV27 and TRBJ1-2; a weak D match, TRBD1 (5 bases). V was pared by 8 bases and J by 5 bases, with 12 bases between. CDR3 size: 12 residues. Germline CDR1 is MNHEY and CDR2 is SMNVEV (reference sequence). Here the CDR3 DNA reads TGTGCCAGCGGCAGGGAATCTTATGGCTACACCTTC. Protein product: CASGRESYGYTF.

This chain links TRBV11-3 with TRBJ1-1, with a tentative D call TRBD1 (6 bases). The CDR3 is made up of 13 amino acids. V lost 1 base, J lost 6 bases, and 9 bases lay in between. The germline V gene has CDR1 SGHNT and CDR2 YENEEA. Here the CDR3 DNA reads TGTGCCAGCAGCTTAGTTTCAGGGGCTGAAGCTTTCTTT. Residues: CASSLVSGAEAFF.

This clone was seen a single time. CDR3 sequence: CASSLAYQGNTGELFF. CDR3 nucleotides: TGCGCCAGCAGCTTGGCCTACCAGGGGAACACCGGGGAGCTGTTTTTT. The chain employs TRBV5-1 and TRBJ2-2, with D possibly being TRBD1 (5 bases). The germline gives CDR1 SGHRS, CDR2 YFSETQ. The CDR3 contains 16 residues. V was pared by 0 bases and J by 1 base, with 10 bases between.

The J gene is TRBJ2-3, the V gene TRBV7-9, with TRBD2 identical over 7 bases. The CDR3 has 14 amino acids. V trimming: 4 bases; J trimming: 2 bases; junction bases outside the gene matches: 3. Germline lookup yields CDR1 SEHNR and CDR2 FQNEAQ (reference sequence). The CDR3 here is CASSWGGTTDTQYF. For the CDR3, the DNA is TGTGCCAGCAGCTGGGGGGGAACCACAGATACGCAGTATTTT.

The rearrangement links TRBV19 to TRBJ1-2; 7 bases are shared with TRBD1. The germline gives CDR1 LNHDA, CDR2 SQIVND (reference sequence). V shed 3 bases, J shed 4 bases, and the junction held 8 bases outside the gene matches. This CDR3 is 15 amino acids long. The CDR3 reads CASSMKGAQGYGYTF. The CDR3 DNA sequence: TGTGCCAGTAGTATGAAGGGGGCGCAGGGCTATGGCTACACCTTC.

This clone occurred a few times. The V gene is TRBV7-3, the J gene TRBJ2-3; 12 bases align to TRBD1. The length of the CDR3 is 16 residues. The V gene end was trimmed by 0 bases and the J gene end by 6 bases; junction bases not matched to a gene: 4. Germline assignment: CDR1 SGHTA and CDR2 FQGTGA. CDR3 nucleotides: TGTGCCAGCAGCTTAACAGGGACAGGGGGCAAGGATACGCAGTATTTT. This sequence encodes CASSLTGTGGKDTQYF.

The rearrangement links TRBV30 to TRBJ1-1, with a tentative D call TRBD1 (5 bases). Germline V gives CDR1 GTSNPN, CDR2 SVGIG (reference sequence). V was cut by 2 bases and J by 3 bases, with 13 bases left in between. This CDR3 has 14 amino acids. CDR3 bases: TGTGCCTGGAGTCCCATCGACAGTCACACTGAAGCTTTCTTT. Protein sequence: CAWSPIDSHTEAFF.

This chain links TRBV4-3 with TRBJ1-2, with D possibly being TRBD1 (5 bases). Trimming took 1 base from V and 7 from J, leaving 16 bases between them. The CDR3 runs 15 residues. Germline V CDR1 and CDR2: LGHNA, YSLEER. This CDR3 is CASSQVGEGLGGYTF. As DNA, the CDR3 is TGCGCCAGCAGCCAAGTGGGGGAGGGCCTAGGTGGCTACACCTTC.

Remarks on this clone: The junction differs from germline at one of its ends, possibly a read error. The CDR3 coding sequence is TGTGTCAGCAGCTTGTTAGGGACAGTAACCAAAAACATTCAGTACTTC. Its protein is CVSSLLGTVTKNIQYF. The genes are TRBV5-6 and TRBJ2-4, with 7 bases matching TRBD1. Germline values: CDR1 SGHDT, CDR2 YYEEEE. CDR3 length: 16 residues.

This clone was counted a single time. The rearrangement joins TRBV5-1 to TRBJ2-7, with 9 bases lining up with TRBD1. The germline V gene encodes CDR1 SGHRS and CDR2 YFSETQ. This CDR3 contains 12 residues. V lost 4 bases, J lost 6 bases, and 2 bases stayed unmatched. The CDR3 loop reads CASSVTGGEQYV. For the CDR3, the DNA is TGCGCCAGCAGCGTGACAGGGGGCGAGCAGTACGTC.

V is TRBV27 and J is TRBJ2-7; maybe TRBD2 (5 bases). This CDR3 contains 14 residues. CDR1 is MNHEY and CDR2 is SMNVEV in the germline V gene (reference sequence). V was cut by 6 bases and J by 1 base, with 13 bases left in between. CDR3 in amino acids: CASRGLGVSYEQYF. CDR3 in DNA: TGTGCCAGCAGAGGACTGGGAGTATCCTACGAGCAGTACTTC.

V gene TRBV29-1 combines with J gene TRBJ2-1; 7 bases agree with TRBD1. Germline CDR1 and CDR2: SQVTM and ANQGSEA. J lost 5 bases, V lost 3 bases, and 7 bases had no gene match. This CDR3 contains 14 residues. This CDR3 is CSVDLGQVHNEQFF. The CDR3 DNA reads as TGCAGCGTTGATTTAGGACAGGTACACAATGAGCAGTTCTTC.